The following is a T cell receptor (beta chain) sequence with its context. Assay used: immunoSEQ multiplex PCR; TCRdb lists only in-frame clones, some missing. The data show about 380,000 clones, 85% seen once. The data were taken from a study of blood T cell repertoires in COVID-19. Germline V CDR1 and CDR2: KGHDR, SFDVKD. V shed 3 bases and J shed 2 bases, with 12 bases lying between them. The CDR3 has 15 amino acids. This chain links TRBV24-1 with TRBJ1-2; D is unclear. The receptor was isolated from a woman in her late teens or twenties with acute or convalescent COVID-19. Sequenced material: peripheral blood. This CDR3 reads CATSDGVSGNYGYTF. The CDR3 DNA is TGTGCCACCAGTGATGGGGTCAGCGGGAACTATGGCTACACCTTC.